The 6 T cell receptor beta chains in this list originate from one sample, sequenced in a study of early T cells in non-severe SARS-CoV-2 infection. TCRdb passed the 5' RACE reads through MiXCR, listing each CDR3 protein once. In the table there are some 82,000 distinct CDR3 sequences, about 6% of which are singletons. Sequenced sample: whole blood. Every receptor here comes from an adult who was a healthcare worker with PCR-confirmed SARS-CoV-2 infection or an uninfected control (not recorded which).

This clonotype has only a few counts. The V and J genes are TRBV7-9 and TRBJ2-7; the match to TRBD1 covers 8 bases. The germline CDR1 and CDR2 sequences are SEHNR and FQNEAQ (reference sequence). After removal of 0 bases from V and 6 bases from J, the junction contained 4 bases not matched to a gene. CDR3 length: 14 amino acids. CDR3 nucleotide sequence: TGTGCCAGCAGCTTAGCGGACAGGGTGGGCGAGCAGTACTTC. This translates into CASSLADRVGEQYF.

This clonotype was counted ten times or more. The chain combines TRBV18 with TRBJ2-1; D not resolved. Germline-derived CDR1 and CDR2 are KGHSH and LQKENI. The CDR3 has 13 amino acids. Trimming cost V 2 bases and J 6 bases, with 8 bases left between them. The CDR3 here is CASSPIRLNEQFF. The DNA of the CDR3 is TGTGCCAGCTCACCAATAAGGCTCAATGAGCAGTTCTTC.

The table lists this clonotype with a few counts. The gene calls are TRBV7-2 and TRBJ2-7; 7 bases match TRBD1. The V and J ends lost 5 bases and 0 bases, in that order; junction bases with no gene match: 16. Germline V gene data show CDR1 as SGHTA and CDR2 as FQGNSA. The CDR3 sequence is 18 residues long. This chain's CDR3 is CASSPRLGGGTSSYEQYF. CDR3 nucleotide sequence: TGTGCCAGCAGCCCCCGTCTAGGGGGCGGAACAAGCTCCTACGAGCAGTACTTC. Full variable domain (remainder filled in from reference TRBV7-2 and TRBJ2-7): GAGVSQSPSNKVTEKGKDVELRCDPISGHTALYWYRQSLGQGLEFLIYFQGNSAPDKSGLPSDRFSAERTGGSVSTLTIQRTQQEDSAVYLCASSPRLGGGTSSYEQYFGPGTRLTVT.

This clonotype has a count of ten or more. The rearrangement uses TRBV25-1 and TRBJ1-1; 7 bases fit TRBD1. Germline V gene lookup returns CDR1 MGHDK and CDR2 SYGVNS. Trimming took 2 bases from V and 6 from J; bases not matched to a gene: 6. CDR3 length: 14 residues. The CDR3 region is CASSEIGGEAEAFF. As DNA, the CDR3 is TGTGCCAGCAGTGAAATAGGGGGCGAGGCTGAAGCTTTCTTT.

This clonotype has a count of ten or more. The chain carries TRBV18 and TRBJ1-1; 7 bases line up with TRBD1. V dropped 5 bases and J dropped 6; count of bases not matched to a gene: 3. The CDR3 is made up of 12 amino acids. CDR1 and CDR2 from the germline V gene are KGHSH and LQKENI. CDR3: CASSEDRAEAFF. As DNA, the CDR3 is TGTGCCAGCTCAGAAGACAGGGCTGAAGCTTTCTTT.

The chain is built from TRBV7-9 and TRBJ1-1; TRBD1 agrees at 8 bases. CDR1 and CDR2 (germline): SEHNR, FQNEAQ (reference sequence). The CDR3 covers 19 residues. The ends lost 1 base at V and 2 bases at J; junction bases unmatched: 15. The CDR3 sequence: CASSLGWGAGQGLNTEAFF. The CDR3 region has the DNA TGTGCCAGCAGCTTAGGCTGGGGGGCTGGACAGGGCCTTAACACTGAAGCTTTCTTT.